These 28 T cell receptor beta chains came from one sample sequenced in a study of blood T cell repertoires in COVID-19. Some clones are missing from TCRdb's copy, which holds only in-frame ones; the method was immunoSEQ multiplex PCR. The table shows 200,000 to 300,000 clones, with approximately 88% occurring only once. The material sequenced was PBMCs or T cells enriched from blood (not recorded which). These receptors all stem from a woman aged 40 to 50 who had been exposed to COVID-19.

DNA for the CDR3: TGTGCCAGCAGCGTAGACGGACAGTTTGAAGCTTTCTTT. Protein: CASSVDGQFEAFF. The chain links TRBV9 to TRBJ1-1, with D possibly TRBD1 on 6 matching bases. The length of the CDR3 is 13 residues. Germline CDR1 and CDR2: SGDLS and YYNGEE. V was cut by 0 bases and J by 7 bases, with 10 bases left in between. Together with reference TRBV9 and TRBJ1-1, the CDR3 gives the full variable domain: DSGVTQTPKHLITATGQRVTLRCSPRSGDLSVYWYQQSLDQGLQFLIQYYNGEERAKGNILERFSAQQFPDLHSELNLSSLELGDSALYFCASSVDGQFEAFFGQGTRLTVV.

This clone was seen more than once but under ten times. This chain joins TRBV7-9 and TRBJ1-6, with D perhaps TRBD1 (6 bases). CDR3 length: 14 amino acids. Trimming cost V 4 bases and J 8 bases, with 12 bases left between them. Per germline, CDR1 SEHNR and CDR2 FQNEAQ (reference sequence). The CDR3 reads CASSWGRQDSPLHF. The CDR3 region has the DNA TGTGCCAGCAGCTGGGGGCGACAGGATTCACCCCTCCACTTT. The entire variable domain, with the rest obtained from reference TRBV7-9 and TRBJ1-6, is as follows: DTGVSQNPRHKITKRGQNVTFRCDPISEHNRLYWYRQTLGQGPEFLTYFQNEAQLEKSRLLSDRFSAERPKGSFSTLEIQRTEQGDSAMYLCASSWGRQDSPLHFGNGTRLTVT.

This sequence joins TRBV3-1 (or the pseudogene TRBV3-2) and TRBJ1-2; D perhaps matches TRBD1 (6 bases). Per the germline V gene, CDR1 is LGHDT and CDR2 is YNNKEL (reference sequence). V gave up 3 bases and J gave up 4 bases, with 15 bases separating them. The length of the CDR3 is 15 residues. CDR3 amino acids: CASSHAQGTFYGYTF. The CDR3 region has the DNA TGTGCCAGCAGCCATGCACAGGGAACCTTCTATGGCTACACCTTC.

DNA of the CDR3: TGTGCCAGCAGTGATGTGCGCGGGAGCTCCTACGAGCAGTACGTC. This gives the protein CASSDVRGSSYEQYV. The genes are TRBV6-1 and TRBJ2-7; 7 bases line up with TRBD2. The CDR3 has 15 amino acids. The germline CDR1 and CDR2 sequences are MNHNS and SASEGT. V gave up 3 bases and J gave up 0 bases; unmatched junction bases: 5.

The chain uses TRBV7-9 and TRBJ2-7, with a weak D call TRBD1 (6 bases). The CDR3 has 15 residues. The germline CDR1 and CDR2 sequences are SEHNR and FQNEAQ (reference sequence). V lost 2 bases and J 2 bases, leaving 13 bases between the germline ends. The CDR3 DNA is TGTGCCAGCAGCTTATTTTTAGGGGGTACCTACGAGCAGTACTTC. It yields the protein CASSLFLGGTYEQYF.

CDR3 sequence (DNA): TGTGCCAGTATGGGACAGGGGGCCACCGGGGAGCTGTTTTTT. Encoded protein: CASMGQGATGELFF. The rearrangement uses TRBV19 and TRBJ2-2; 12 bases are shared with TRBD1. Germline CDR1 LNHDA, CDR2 SQIVND (reference sequence). V lost 7 bases and J lost 4; bases outside the gene matches: 1. The CDR3 totals 14 residues. Based on the CDR3 plus reference TRBV19 and TRBJ2-2, the full variable domain is DGGITQSPKYLFRKEGQNVTLSCEQNLNHDAMYWYRQDPGQGLRLIYYSQIVNDFQKGDIAEGYSVSREKKESFPLTVTSAQKNPTAFYLCASMGQGATGELFFGEGSRLTVL.

The CDR3, as DNA: TGTGCCACCAGCAGGTCAACGGGGGGAGGCTACACCTTC. Translated, it gives CATSRSTGGGYTF. The chain recombines TRBV15 with TRBJ1-2; TRBD1 is a possible D gene (5 bases). Trimming pared 3 bases from V and 8 bases from J, leaving 13 bases between. The CDR3 runs 13 residues. Per the germline V gene, CDR1 is LNHNV and CDR2 is YYDKDF (reference sequence). The whole variable domain, remainder taken from reference TRBV15 and TRBJ1-2, is DAMVIQNPRYQVTQFGKPVTLSCSQTLNHNVMYWYQQKSSQAPKLLFHYYDKDFNNEADTPDNFQSRRPNTSFCFLDIRSPGLGDTAMYLCATSRSTGGGYTFGSGTRLTVV.

The V call is TRBV9, the J call TRBJ1-4; the match to TRBD1 covers 9 bases. Germline V lookup: CDR1 SGDLS, CDR2 YYNGEE. CDR3 length: 15 amino acids. Germline trimming cut 4 bases from V and 7 bases from J; bases unmatched to any gene: 8. The CDR3: CASSLGTGQGEKLFF. Written as DNA, the CDR3 is TGTGCCAGCAGCCTCGGGACAGGGCAGGGTGAAAAACTGTTTTTT.

The rearrangement links TRBV29-1 to TRBJ1-1; a weak D match, TRBD1 (6 bases). The V and J ends lost 7 bases and 5 bases respectively, with 11 bases between them. The germline gives CDR1 SQVTM, CDR2 ANQGSEA. The CDR3 spans 11 residues. The CDR3 coding sequence is TGCAGCGCCAGGACAGTTACTGAAGCTTTCTTT. Amino acid sequence: CSARTVTEAFF.

The V call is TRBV5-1, the J call TRBJ2-2; the D gene is possibly TRBD2 (5 bases). The ends were cut back, 1 base at V and 5 bases at J, with 18 bases in the middle. This CDR3 comprises 17 residues. Germline V gene data show CDR1 as SGHRS and CDR2 as YFSETQ. CDR3 DNA: TGCGCCAGCAGCTTGACACTAGGCGACCCGCCAACCGGGGAGCTGTTTTTT. It translates to CASSLTLGDPPTGELFF.

V is TRBV5-5 and J is TRBJ1-4, with 11 bases matching TRBD1. V gave up 3 bases and J gave up 8 bases; unmatched junction bases: 3. From germline, CDR1 is SGHKS and CDR2 YYEKEE (reference sequence). CDR3 length equals 14 residues. The CDR3 DNA reads TGTGCCAGCAGCTGGGGACAGGGGGGCGAAAAACTGTTTTTT. Its protein product is CASSWGQGGEKLFF.

V and J are TRBV30 and TRBJ2-7, with D possibly TRBD1 on 6 matching bases. CDR3 length equals 14 residues. Trimming left V 2 bases short and J 0 bases short, with 11 bases between. CDR1 is GTSNPN, CDR2 SVGIG, per germline (reference sequence). CDR3: CAWSPDSGSYEQYV. In DNA form, the CDR3 reads TGTGCCTGGAGTCCGGACAGTGGCTCCTACGAGCAGTACGTC.

This clone was seen a single time. J is TRBJ2-1 and V is TRBV24-1; TRBD2 might be the D (5 bases). CDR3 length equals 13 residues. Germline CDR1 reads KGHDR; CDR2 reads SFDVKD. Trimming removed 5 bases from V and 7 bases from J, with 11 bases in between. The DNA for the CDR3 is TGTGCCACCAGTGTGGGAGCACCTAATGAGCAGTTCTTC. It codes for CATSVGAPNEQFF.

V and J are TRBV24-1 and TRBJ2-1, with D unclear. The CDR3 totals 14 residues. Germline V gives CDR1 KGHDR, CDR2 SFDVKD. V lost 3 bases to trimming and J lost 9 bases, with 14 bases between them. The CDR3 reads CATSDPTSSAEQFF. In nucleotides, the CDR3 is TGTGCCACCAGTGATCCGACAAGCAGTGCTGAGCAGTTCTTC.

The chain employs TRBV7-8 and TRBJ1-4; D ambiguous. This CDR3 region has 14 residues. Germline V gives CDR1 SGHVS, CDR2 FQNEAQ. V gave up 3 bases and J gave up 5 bases, with 10 bases separating them. The CDR3, as DNA: TGTGCCAGCAGCTTTCAGGCGAACAATGAAAAACTGTTTTTT. Encoded protein: CASSFQANNEKLFF.

In this sample, this clone turned up once. This chain links TRBV3-1 (or the pseudogene TRBV3-2) with TRBJ1-6; 9 bases line up with TRBD1. The V segment lost 4 bases and the J segment 10 bases; nucleotides outside the gene matches: 14. The germline V gene encodes CDR1 LGHDT and CDR2 YNNKEL (reference sequence). This CDR3 comprises 17 residues. CDR3 DNA sequence: TGTGCCAGCAGCCCATATCTAACACAGGGGGCGCGATCACCCCTCCACTTT. Its protein is CASSPYLTQGARSPLHF.

The genes are TRBV6-5 and TRBJ2-2, with unresolved D. V lost 5 bases to trimming and J lost 9 bases, with 10 bases between them. The CDR3 runs to 12 residues. Germline V gene data show CDR1 as MNHEY and CDR2 as SVGAGI. CDR3 residues: CASSPRGRELFF. CDR3 coding DNA: TGTGCCAGCAGTCCTCGCGGCCGGGAGCTGTTTTTT.

The J gene is TRBJ1-5, the V gene TRBV19; 7 positions agree with TRBD1. Germline lookup yields CDR1 LNHDA and CDR2 SQIVND (reference sequence). With 0 bases clipped from V and 1 base from J, the junction kept 3 bases outside the gene matches. The CDR3 is made up of 16 amino acids. CDR3 residues: CASSIEQGISNQPQHF. The DNA of the CDR3 is TGTGCCAGTAGTATAGAACAGGGGATAAGCAATCAGCCCCAGCATTTT.

This clone was seen only once. The CDR3 loop is CAWSVQVDQPQHF. The DNA for the CDR3 is TGTGCCTGGAGTGTACAGGTAGATCAGCCCCAGCATTTT. The chain employs TRBV30 and TRBJ1-5; maybe TRBD1 (5 bases). CDR3 size: 13 residues. Germline V gene lookup returns CDR1 GTSNPN and CDR2 SVGIG (reference sequence). V was pared by 0 bases and J by 5 bases, with 8 bases between. Looking up the rest from reference TRBV30 and TRBJ1-5 gives the full variable domain: SQTIHQWPATLVQPVGSPLSLECTVEGTSNPNLYWYRQAAGRGLQLLFYSVGIGQISSEVPQNLSASRPQDRQFILSSKKLLLSDSGFYLCAWSVQVDQPQHFGDGTRLSIL.

The CDR3 bases are TGCGCCAGCAGCCAAGATGGAGGGCCCCCTTACAATGAGCAGTTCTTC. Translated, it gives CASSQDGGPPYNEQFF. J is TRBJ2-1 and V is TRBV4-3; D perhaps matches TRBD2 (6 bases). The CDR3 has 16 amino acids. V dropped 0 bases and J dropped 4 bases, with 13 bases sitting between them. The germline V gene encodes CDR1 LGHNA and CDR2 YSLEER.

V is TRBV6-5 and J is TRBJ2-5; maybe TRBD2 (6 bases). V shed 6 bases and J shed 5 bases, with 16 bases lying between them. The CDR3 length is 14 residues. Germline CDR1 MNHEY, CDR2 SVGAGI. The CDR3 reads CASSLSGGYETQYF. The CDR3 coding sequence is TGTGCCAGCAGCCTATCCGGAGGGTACGAGACCCAGTACTTC.

The chain has TRBV30 and TRBJ1-6, with a possible D match to TRBD1 (6 bases). V shed 8 bases and J shed 7 bases, with 15 bases lying between them. The CDR3 runs 13 residues. Germline values: CDR1 GTSNPN, CDR2 SVGIG (reference sequence). The CDR3, as DNA: TGTGCCCAAAGGGGGGGCTCCAATTCACCCCTCCACTTT. Translated: CAQRGGSNSPLHF.

The chain is built from TRBV6-5 and TRBJ1-5, with a tentative D call TRBD1 (6 bases). The CDR3 is 14 amino acids. Between the trimmed V and J ends, which lost 7 bases and 3 bases, there was a span of 13 bases. Germline CDR1 MNHEY, CDR2 SVGAGI. This chain's CDR3 is CASILTGNNQPQHF. CDR3 coding DNA: TGTGCCAGCATTTTGACAGGCAACAATCAGCCCCAGCATTTT.

This chain joins TRBV30 and TRBJ2-4, with D perhaps TRBD2 (6 bases). The V gene's germline CDR1 is GTSNPN and CDR2 SVGIG (reference sequence). Trimming shortened V by 1 base and J by 1 base, and 11 bases separated the two germline ends. CDR3 length: 15 residues. The CDR3 DNA is TGTGCCTGGAGTGGTGGAGGGTTCGCCAAAAACATTCAGTACTTC. Encoded protein: CAWSGGGFAKNIQYF.

The V gene is TRBV5-6, the J gene TRBJ1-1; D call uncertain. V shed 4 bases and J shed 5 bases, with 6 bases lying between them. Germline CDR1 SGHDT, CDR2 YYEEEE. The CDR3 spans 11 residues. The CDR3 coding sequence is TGTGCCAGCAGCAAAACAACTGAAGCTTTCTTT. This encodes CASSKTTEAFF.

This sequence joins TRBV14 and TRBJ1-1; possibly TRBD1 for D (5 bases). Germline V CDR1 and CDR2: SGHDN, FVKESK. The CDR3 extends over 13 amino acids. V lost 3 bases and J lost 1, with 6 bases in between. The CDR3 reads CASSQGQNTEAFF. The CDR3 region has the DNA TGTGCCAGCAGCCAGGGGCAGAACACTGAAGCTTTCTTT.

This clone has just a few counts. The rearrangement links TRBV6-2 or TRBV6-3 to TRBJ1-6, with D possibly TRBD1 on 6 matching bases. V dropped 2 bases and J dropped 9 bases, with 11 bases sitting between them. From germline, CDR1 is MNHEY and CDR2 SVGEGT. This CDR3 is 14 amino acids long. This CDR3 reads CASSYQGRRSPLHF. CDR3 sequence (DNA): TGTGCCAGCAGTTACCAGGGGAGACGTTCACCCCTCCACTTT.

A few counts support this clone. CDR3 in amino acids: CASRSGGDSPLHF. In DNA, the CDR3 is TGTGCCAGCAGGTCCGGGGGAGACTCACCCCTCCACTTT. The chain links TRBV2 to TRBJ1-6; D is perhaps TRBD1 (5 bases). This CDR3 contains 13 residues. Trimming left V 6 bases short and J 10 bases short, with 13 bases between. CDR1 and CDR2 from the germline V gene are SNHLY and FYNNEI.